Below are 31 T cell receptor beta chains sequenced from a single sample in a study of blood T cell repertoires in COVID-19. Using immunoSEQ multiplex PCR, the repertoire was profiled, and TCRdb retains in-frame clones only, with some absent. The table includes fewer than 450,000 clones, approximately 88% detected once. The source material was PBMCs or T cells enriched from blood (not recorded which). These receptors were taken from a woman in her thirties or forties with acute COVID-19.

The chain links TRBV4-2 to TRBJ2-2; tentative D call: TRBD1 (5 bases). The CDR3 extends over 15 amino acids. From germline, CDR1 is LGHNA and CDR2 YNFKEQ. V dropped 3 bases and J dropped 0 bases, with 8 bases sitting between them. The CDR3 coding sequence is TGTGCCAGCAGCCACATGACAGCGAACACCGGGGAGCTGTTTTTT. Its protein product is CASSHMTANTGELFF.

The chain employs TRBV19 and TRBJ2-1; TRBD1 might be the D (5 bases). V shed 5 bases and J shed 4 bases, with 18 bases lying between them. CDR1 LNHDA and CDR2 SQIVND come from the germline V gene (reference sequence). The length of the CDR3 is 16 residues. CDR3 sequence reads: CASSSEGRQGYNEQFF. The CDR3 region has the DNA TGTGCCAGTAGTTCAGAAGGGCGGCAGGGTTACAATGAGCAGTTCTTC. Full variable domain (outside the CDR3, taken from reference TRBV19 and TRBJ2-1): DGGITQSPKYLFRKEGQNVTLSCEQNLNHDAMYWYRQDPGQGLRLIYYSQIVNDFQKGDIAEGYSVSREKKESFPLTVTSAQKNPTAFYLCASSSEGRQGYNEQFFGPGTRLTVL.

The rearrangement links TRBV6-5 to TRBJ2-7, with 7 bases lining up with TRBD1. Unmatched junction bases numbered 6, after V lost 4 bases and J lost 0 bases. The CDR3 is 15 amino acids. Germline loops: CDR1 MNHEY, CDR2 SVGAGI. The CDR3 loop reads CASSSTGSRSYEQYF. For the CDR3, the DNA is TGTGCCAGCAGTTCGACAGGGAGCCGCTCCTACGAGCAGTACTTC.

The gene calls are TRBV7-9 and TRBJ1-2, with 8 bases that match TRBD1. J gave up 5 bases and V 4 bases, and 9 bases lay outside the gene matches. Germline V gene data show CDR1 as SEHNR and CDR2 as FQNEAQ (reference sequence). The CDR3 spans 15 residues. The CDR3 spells CASSSGQGGRYGYTF. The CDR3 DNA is TGTGCCAGCAGCTCAGGACAGGGAGGTCGATATGGCTACACCTTC.

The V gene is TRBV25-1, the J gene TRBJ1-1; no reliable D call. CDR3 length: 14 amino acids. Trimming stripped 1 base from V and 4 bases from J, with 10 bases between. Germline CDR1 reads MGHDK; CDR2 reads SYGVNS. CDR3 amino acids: CASSELPPVTEAFF. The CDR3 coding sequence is TGTGCCAGCAGTGAATTACCCCCGGTCACTGAAGCTTTCTTT.

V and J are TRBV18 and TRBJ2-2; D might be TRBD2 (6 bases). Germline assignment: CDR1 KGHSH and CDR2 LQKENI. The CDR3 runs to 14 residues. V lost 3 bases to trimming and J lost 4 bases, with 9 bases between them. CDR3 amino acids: CASSPYGGTGELFF. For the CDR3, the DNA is TGTGCCAGCTCACCCTACGGGGGCACCGGGGAGCTGTTTTTT.

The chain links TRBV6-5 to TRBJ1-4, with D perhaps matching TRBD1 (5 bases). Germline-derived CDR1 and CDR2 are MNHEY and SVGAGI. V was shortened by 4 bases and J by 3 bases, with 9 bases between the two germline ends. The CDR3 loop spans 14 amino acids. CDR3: CASSSGLANEKLFF. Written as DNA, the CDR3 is TGTGCCAGCAGTTCAGGGTTGGCTAATGAAAAACTGTTTTTT.

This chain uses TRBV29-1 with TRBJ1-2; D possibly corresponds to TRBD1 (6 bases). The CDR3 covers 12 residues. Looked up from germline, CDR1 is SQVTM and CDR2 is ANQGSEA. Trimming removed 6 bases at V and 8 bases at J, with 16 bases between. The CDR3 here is CSVALTGRGYTF. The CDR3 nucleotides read TGCAGCGTAGCCCTGACAGGTCGGGGCTACACCTTC.

The CDR3 protein is CAWSVPITTDYYGYTF. The CDR3 nucleotides read TGTGCCTGGAGTGTACCCATCACGACAGACTACTATGGCTACACCTTC. The chain is built from TRBV30 and TRBJ1-2; a possible D gene is TRBD1 (5 bases). The germline CDR1 and CDR2 sequences are GTSNPN and SVGIG (reference sequence). Trimming took off 0 bases at V and 3 bases at J, with 17 bases between the two ends. This CDR3 is 16 amino acids long. Supplemented by reference TRBV30 and TRBJ1-2, the full variable domain reads SQTIHQWPATLVQPVGSPLSLECTVEGTSNPNLYWYRQAAGRGLQLLFYSVGIGQISSEVPQNLSASRPQDRQFILSSKKLLLSDSGFYLCAWSVPITTDYYGYTFGSGTRLTVV.

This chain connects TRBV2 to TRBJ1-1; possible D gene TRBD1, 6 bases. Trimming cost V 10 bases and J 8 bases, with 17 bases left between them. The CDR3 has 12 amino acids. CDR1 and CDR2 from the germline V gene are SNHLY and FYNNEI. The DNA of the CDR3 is TGTGCCACCCGGGCAGGGGTGACCGAAGCTTTCTTT. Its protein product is CATRAGVTEAFF.

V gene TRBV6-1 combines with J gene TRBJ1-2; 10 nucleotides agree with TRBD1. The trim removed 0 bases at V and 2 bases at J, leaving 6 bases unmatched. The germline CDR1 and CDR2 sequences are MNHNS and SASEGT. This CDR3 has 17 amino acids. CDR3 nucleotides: TGTGCCAGCAGTGAAGCGTCATTGGACAGGGGGAACTATGGCTACACCTTC. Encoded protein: CASSEASLDRGNYGYTF.

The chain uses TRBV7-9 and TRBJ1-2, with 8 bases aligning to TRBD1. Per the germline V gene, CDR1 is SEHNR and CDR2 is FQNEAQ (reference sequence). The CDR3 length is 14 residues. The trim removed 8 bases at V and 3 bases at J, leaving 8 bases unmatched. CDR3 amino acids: CASVSGTGHYGYTF. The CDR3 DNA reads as TGTGCCAGCGTATCCGGGACAGGTCACTATGGCTACACCTTC.

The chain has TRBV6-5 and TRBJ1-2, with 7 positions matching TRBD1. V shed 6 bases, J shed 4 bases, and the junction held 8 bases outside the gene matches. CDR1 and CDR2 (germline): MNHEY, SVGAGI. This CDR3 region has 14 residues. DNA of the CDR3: TGTGCCAGCAGCTCAGACAGGGCTCCCTATGGCTACACCTTC. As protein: CASSSDRAPYGYTF.

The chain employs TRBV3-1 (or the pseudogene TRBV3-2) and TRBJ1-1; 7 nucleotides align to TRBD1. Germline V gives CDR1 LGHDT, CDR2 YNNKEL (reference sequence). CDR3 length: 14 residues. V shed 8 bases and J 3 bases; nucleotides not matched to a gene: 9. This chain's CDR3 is CASSDRADDTEAFF. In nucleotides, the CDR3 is TGTGCCAGCTCTGACAGGGCTGATGACACTGAAGCTTTCTTT.

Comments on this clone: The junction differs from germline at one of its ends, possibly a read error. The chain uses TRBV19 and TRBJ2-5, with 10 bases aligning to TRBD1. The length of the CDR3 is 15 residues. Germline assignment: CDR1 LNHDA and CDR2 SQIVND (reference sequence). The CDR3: CASSVDRGRRETQYF. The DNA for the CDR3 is TGTGCCAGTAGTGTAGACAGGGGGCGACGAGAGACCCAGTACTTC.

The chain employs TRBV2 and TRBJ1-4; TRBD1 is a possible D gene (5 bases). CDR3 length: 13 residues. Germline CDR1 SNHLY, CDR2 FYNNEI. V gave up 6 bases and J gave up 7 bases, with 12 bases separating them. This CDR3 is CASRVDTGEKLFF. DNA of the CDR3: TGTGCCAGCAGGGTAGATACAGGTGAAAAACTGTTTTTT.

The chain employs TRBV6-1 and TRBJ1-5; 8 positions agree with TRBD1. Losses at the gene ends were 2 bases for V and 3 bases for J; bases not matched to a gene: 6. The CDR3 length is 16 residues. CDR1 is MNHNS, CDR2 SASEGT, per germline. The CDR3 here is CASSERQGAINQPQHF. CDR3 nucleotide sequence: TGTGCCAGCAGTGAAAGGCAGGGGGCTATCAATCAGCCCCAGCATTTT.

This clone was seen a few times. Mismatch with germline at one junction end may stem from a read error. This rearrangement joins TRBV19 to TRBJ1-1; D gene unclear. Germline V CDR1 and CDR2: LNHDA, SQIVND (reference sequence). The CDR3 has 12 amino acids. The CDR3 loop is CASRIGYGEAFF. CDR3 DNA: TGTGCCAGTAGGATAGGGTACGGTGAAGCTTTCTTT.

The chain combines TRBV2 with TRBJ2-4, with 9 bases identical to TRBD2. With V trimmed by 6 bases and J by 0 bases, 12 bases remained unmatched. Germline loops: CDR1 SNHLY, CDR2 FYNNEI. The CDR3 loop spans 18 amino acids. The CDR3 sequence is CASRETSGQVLAKNIQYF. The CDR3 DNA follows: TGTGCCAGCAGGGAGACTAGCGGCCAAGTTCTAGCCAAAAACATTCAGTACTTC. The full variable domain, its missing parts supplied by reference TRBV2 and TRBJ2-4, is EPEVTQTPSHQVTQMGQEVILRCVPISNHLYFYWYRQILGQKVEFLVSFYNNEISEKSEIFDDQFSVERPDGSNFTLKIRSTKLEDSAMYFCASRETSGQVLAKNIQYFGAGTRLSVL.

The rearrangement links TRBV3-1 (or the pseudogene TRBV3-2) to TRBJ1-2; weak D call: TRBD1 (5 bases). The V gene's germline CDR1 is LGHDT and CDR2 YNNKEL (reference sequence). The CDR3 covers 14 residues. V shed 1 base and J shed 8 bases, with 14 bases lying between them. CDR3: CASSQGSGLGGYTF. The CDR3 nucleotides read TGTGCCAGCAGCCAAGGTTCAGGGCTTGGGGGCTACACCTTC.

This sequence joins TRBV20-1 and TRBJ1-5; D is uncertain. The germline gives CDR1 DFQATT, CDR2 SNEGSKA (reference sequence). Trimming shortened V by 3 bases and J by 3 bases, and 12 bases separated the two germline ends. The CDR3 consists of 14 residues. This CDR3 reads CSASSSSNNQPQHF. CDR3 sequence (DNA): TGCAGTGCTAGTAGTAGTTCCAACAATCAGCCCCAGCATTTT.

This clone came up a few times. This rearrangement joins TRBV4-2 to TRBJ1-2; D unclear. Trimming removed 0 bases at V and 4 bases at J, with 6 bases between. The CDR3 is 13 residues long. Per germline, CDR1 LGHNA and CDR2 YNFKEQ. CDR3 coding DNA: TGTGCCAGCAGCCAAGACAGAATCTATGGCTACACCTTC. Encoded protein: CASSQDRIYGYTF.

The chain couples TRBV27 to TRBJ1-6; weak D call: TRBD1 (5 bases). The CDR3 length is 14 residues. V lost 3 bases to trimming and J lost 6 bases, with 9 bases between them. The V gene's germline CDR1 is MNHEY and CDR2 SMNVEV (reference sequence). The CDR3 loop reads CASSFQGSNSPLHF. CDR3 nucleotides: TGTGCCAGCAGTTTTCAGGGTTCTAATTCACCCCTCCACTTT.

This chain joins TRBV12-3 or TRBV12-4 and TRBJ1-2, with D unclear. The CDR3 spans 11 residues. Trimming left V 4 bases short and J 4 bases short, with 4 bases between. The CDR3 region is CASSSSYGYTF. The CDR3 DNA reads TGTGCCAGCAGTTCGAGCTATGGCTACACCTTC.

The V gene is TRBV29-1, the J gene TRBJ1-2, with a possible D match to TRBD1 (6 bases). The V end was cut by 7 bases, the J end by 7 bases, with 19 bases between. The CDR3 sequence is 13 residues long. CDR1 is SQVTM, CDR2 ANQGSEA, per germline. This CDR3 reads CSASRGGEVGYTF. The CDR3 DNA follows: TGCAGCGCCTCGAGAGGGGGAGAGGTTGGCTACACCTTC. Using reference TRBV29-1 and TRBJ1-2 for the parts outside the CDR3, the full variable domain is SAVISQKPSRDICQRGTSLTIQCQVDSQVTMMFWYRQQPGQSLTLIATANQGSEATYESGFVIDKFPISRPNLTFSTLTVSNMSPEDSSIYLCSASRGGEVGYTFGSGTRLTVV.

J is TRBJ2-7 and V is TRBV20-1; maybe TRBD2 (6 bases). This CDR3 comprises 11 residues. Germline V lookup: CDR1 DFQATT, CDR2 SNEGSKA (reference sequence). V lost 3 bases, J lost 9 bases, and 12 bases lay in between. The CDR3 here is CSASAGMWQYF. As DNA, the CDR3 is TGCAGTGCTAGCGCGGGGATGTGGCAGTACTTC.

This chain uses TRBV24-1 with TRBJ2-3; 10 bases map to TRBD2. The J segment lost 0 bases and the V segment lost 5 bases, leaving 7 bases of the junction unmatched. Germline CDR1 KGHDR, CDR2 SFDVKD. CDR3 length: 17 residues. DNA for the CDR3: TGTGCCACCAGTGCCTCTAGCGGGGGACCTAGCACAGATACGCAGTATTTT. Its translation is CATSASSGGPSTDTQYF.

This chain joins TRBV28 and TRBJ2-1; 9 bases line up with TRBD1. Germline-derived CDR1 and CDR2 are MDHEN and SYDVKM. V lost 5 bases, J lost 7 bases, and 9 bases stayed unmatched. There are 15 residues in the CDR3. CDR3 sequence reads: CASSVLGTGRNEQFF. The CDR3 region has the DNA TGTGCCAGCAGTGTCCTCGGGACAGGGAGGAATGAGCAGTTCTTC.

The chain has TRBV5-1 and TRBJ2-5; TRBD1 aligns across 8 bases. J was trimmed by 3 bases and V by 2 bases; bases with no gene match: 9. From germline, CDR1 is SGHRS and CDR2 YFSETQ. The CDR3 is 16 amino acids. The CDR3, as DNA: TGCGCCAGCAGCTTTATTACAGGGGGTAGTGAAGAGACCCAGTACTTC. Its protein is CASSFITGGSEETQYF.

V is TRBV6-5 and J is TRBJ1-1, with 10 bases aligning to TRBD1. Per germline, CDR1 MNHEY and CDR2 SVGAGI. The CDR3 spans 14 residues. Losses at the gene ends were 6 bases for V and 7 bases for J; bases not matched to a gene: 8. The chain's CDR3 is CASRPGTGVDEAFF. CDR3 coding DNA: TGTGCCAGCAGACCCGGGACAGGGGTTGATGAAGCTTTCTTT.

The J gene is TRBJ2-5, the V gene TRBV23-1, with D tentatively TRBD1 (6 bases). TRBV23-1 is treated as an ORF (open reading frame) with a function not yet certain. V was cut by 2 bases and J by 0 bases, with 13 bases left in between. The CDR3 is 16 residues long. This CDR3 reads CASSQRTAYYQETQYF. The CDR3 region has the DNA TGCGCCAGCAGTCAAAGGACAGCATATTACCAAGAGACCCAGTACTTC.